This T cell receptor (beta chain) was identified during a study of TIL therapy for anti-PD-1-resistant metastatic lung cancer. Study in general: Patients had a median age of approximately 57 years (range about 38-85). Study-wide points: This highly selected cohort may not generalize to typical lung cancer patients.

This clone has a handful of counts. What it recognizes is unknown. Germline assignment: CDR1 MDHEN and CDR2 SYDVKM. The CDR3 is 13 residues long. V lost 8 bases to trimming and J lost 2 bases, with 10 bases between them. Sequencing used immunoSEQ v3. Survey-level samples got 2 million or so read pairs; deep-level samples got roughly 4.5-6.5 million. The table came from immunoSEQ multiplex PCR; TCRdb's copy has only in-frame clones and leaves some out. The top ten clones hold around 9.9% of a sample with around 100,000 clones, roughly 65% of them seen once. The sample's time point: pre-treatment sample, taken before nivolumab and TIL therapy. Tumor tissue came from excised metastases, mostly pleural nodules or supraclavicular lymph nodes. Patients then received nivolumab; progressors got lymphodepletion, TIL and IL-2.

This clonotype was sampled from a person aged 25 to 80 with non-small cell lung cancer. The sample in question was tumor tissue, obtained at baseline. The V gene is TRBV28, the J gene TRBJ2-4; maybe TRBD1 (5 bases). CDR3: CASLDRTKNIQYF. The DNA of the CDR3 is TGTGCCAGCCTAGACAGAACCAAAAACATTCAGTACTTC.